This T cell receptor beta chain was observed in a study of T-cell reconstitution after alpha-beta-depleted transplantation in children. CDR3 length equals 14 residues. Trimming shortened V by 4 bases and J by 7 bases, and 16 bases separated the two germline ends. Per the germline V gene, CDR1 is ENHRY and CDR2 is SYGVKD. Molecular barcoding with unique molecular identifiers was used for the TCRbeta library. TCRdb re-analysed the PCR reads in MiXCR, keeping a single row per CDR3 protein. This table has approximately 390,000 distinct CDR3 sequences, 11% appearing once. The V call is TRBV10-3, the J call TRBJ2-5, with D maybe TRBD1 (6 bases). The source was PBMCs from the stem cell graft donor, collected from the stem cell graft. The receptor was isolated from a human donor who donated a stem cell graft to a child with acute myeloid leukemia. CDR3: CAISAQDLGATQYF. The CDR3 DNA follows: TGTGCCATCAGTGCCCAGGACCTGGGGGCGACCCAGTACTTC.